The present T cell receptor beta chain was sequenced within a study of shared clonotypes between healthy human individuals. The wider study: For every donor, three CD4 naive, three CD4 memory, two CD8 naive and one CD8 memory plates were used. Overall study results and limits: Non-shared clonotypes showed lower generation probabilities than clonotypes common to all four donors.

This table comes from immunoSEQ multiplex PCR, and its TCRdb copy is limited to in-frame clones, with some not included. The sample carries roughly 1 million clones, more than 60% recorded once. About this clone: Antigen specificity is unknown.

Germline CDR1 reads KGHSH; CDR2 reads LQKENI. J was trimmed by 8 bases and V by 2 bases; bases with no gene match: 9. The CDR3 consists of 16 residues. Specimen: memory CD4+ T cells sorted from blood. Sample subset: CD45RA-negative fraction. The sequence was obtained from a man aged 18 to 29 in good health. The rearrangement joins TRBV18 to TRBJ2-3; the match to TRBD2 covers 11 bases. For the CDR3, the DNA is TGTGCCAGCTCACCAAGACTAGCGGGGCTGAAGGGTACGCAGTATTTT. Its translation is CASSPRLAGLKGTQYF.